Presented here are 10 T cell receptor beta chains from one specimen sequenced in a study of cytomegalovirus exposure and HLA in healthy donors. The PCR ran on 60 Vbeta and 13 Jbeta primers. TCRdb keeps only in-frame clones here, not all; method: immunoSEQ multiplex PCR. The data contain some 130,000 clones, over 60% of them singletons. Sequenced sample: PBMCs. The receptors come from a female donor in good health and CMV-seropositive.

This CDR3 reads CASSAGVPGNTIYF. Here the CDR3 DNA reads TGTGCCAGCAGCGCCGGAGTCCCGGGAAACACCATATATTTT. The gene calls are TRBV5-4 and TRBJ1-3; D gene uncertain. The germline V gene has CDR1 SGHNT and CDR2 YYREEE (reference sequence). CDR3 length: 14 residues. V was trimmed by 4 bases and J by 4 bases, leaving 12 bases between them.

The chain links TRBV6-5 to TRBJ1-2; D perhaps matches TRBD1 (5 bases). V was cut by 0 bases and J by 7 bases, with 15 bases left in between. This CDR3 spans 15 amino acids. Germline V CDR1 and CDR2: MNHEY, SVGAGI. The CDR3 region is CASSYSTRIQGGYTF. CDR3 bases: TGTGCCAGCAGTTACTCGACGAGGATTCAGGGTGGCTACACCTTC.

Only a few counts were recorded for this clone. V usage is TRBV7-9 and J usage is TRBJ2-7, with TRBD2 identical over 9 bases. This CDR3 spans 14 amino acids. Unmatched junction bases numbered 5, after V lost 5 bases and J lost 3 bases. Germline CDR1 is SEHNR and CDR2 is FQNEAQ (reference sequence). In DNA, the CDR3 is TGTGCCAGCAGCGTTAGCGGGAGAGACTACGAGCAGTACTTC. It codes for CASSVSGRDYEQYF. Drawing the rest from reference TRBV7-9 and TRBJ2-7, the complete variable domain is DTGVSQNPRHKITKRGQNVTFRCDPISEHNRLYWYRQTLGQGPEFLTYFQNEAQLEKSRLLSDRFSAERPKGSFSTLEIQRTEQGDSAMYLCASSVSGRDYEQYFGPGTRLTVT.

The chain joins TRBV15 to TRBJ2-7, with 7 nucleotides matching TRBD1. Germline assignment: CDR1 LNHNV and CDR2 YYDKDF (reference sequence). The CDR3 is made up of 14 amino acids. After removal of 0 bases from V and 4 bases from J, the junction contained 3 bases not matched to a gene. The CDR3 region has the DNA TGTGCCACCAGCAGAGAGACAGGGACATACGAGCAGTACTTC. This codes for CATSRETGTYEQYF.

The CDR3, as DNA: TGTGCCAGCAGCCCCGGACAGGGTAGAGATGGCTACACCTTC. It yields the protein CASSPGQGRDGYTF. J is TRBJ1-2 and V is TRBV28, with 8 bases identical to TRBD1. From germline, CDR1 is MDHEN and CDR2 SYDVKM. CDR3 length: 14 residues. J gave up 6 bases and V 6 bases, and 9 bases lay outside the gene matches.

This clone was seen once. The chain links TRBV28 to TRBJ2-2; D remains ambiguous. The CDR3 extends over 14 amino acids. Trimming took 3 bases from V and 3 from J, leaving 8 bases between them. Germline lookup yields CDR1 MDHEN and CDR2 SYDVKM. The CDR3 loop is CASSFGQYTGELFF. CDR3 nucleotide sequence: TGTGCCAGCAGTTTTGGTCAGTACACCGGGGAGCTGTTTTTT. The full variable domain, with the rest looked up from reference TRBV28 and TRBJ2-2, is DVKVTQSSRYLVKRTGEKVFLECVQDMDHENMFWYRQDPGLGLRLIYFSYDVKMKEKGDIPEGYSVSREKKERFSLILESASTNQTSMYLCASSFGQYTGELFFGEGSRLTVL.

The CDR3 loop reads CASARNLNTEAFF. The CDR3, as DNA: TGTGCCAGCGCCAGGAATTTGAACACTGAAGCTTTCTTT. The rearrangement uses TRBV11-3 and TRBJ1-1; D not resolved. This CDR3 is 13 amino acids long. CDR1 and CDR2 (germline): SGHNT, YENEEA. Trimming stripped 8 bases from V and 0 bases from J, with 10 bases between.

The chain uses TRBV28 and TRBJ2-7, with D possibly TRBD2 on 7 matching bases. In germline, CDR1 is MDHEN, CDR2 SYDVKM. This CDR3 has 15 residues. V was pared by 5 bases and J by 4 bases, with 18 bases between. The CDR3 coding sequence is TGTGCCAGCAGTCCTCTGGGGGGGGCGCGGTACGAGCAGTACTTC. Amino acid sequence: CASSPLGGARYEQYF. The whole variable domain, remainder taken from reference TRBV28 and TRBJ2-7, is DVKVTQSSRYLVKRTGEKVFLECVQDMDHENMFWYRQDPGLGLRLIYFSYDVKMKEKGDIPEGYSVSREKKERFSLILESASTNQTSMYLCASSPLGGARYEQYFGPGTRLTVT.

The V and J genes are TRBV11-1 and TRBJ1-2; 8 bases match TRBD1. The CDR3 has 16 amino acids. J lost 0 bases, V lost 5 bases, and 8 bases had no gene match. Germline V gives CDR1 SGHAT, CDR2 FQDESV (reference sequence). The CDR3 region has the DNA TGTGCCAGCAGCAAAGGGACAGGAATTTCTAACTATGGCTACACCTTC. Translating gives CASSKGTGISNYGYTF.

The gene calls are TRBV18 and TRBJ2-7; TRBD1 agrees at 8 bases. CDR1 is KGHSH, CDR2 LQKENI, per germline. Unmatched junction bases numbered 8, after V lost 3 bases and J lost 1 base. This CDR3 contains 16 residues. DNA of the CDR3: TGTGCCAGCTCACCCCTTGGACAGGGTGGGTCCTACGAGCAGTACTTC. Its protein product is CASSPLGQGGSYEQYF.